The 15 T cell receptor beta chains reported below all come from one sample, sequenced in a study of CD8+ T cells in alopecia areata. Sequencing used cDNA as its template, made by extracting RNA and reverse transcribing it. Data came from immunoSEQ multiplex PCR; TCRdb stores just in-frame clones and leaves some out. This repertoire shows 150,000 to 180,000 clones, approximately 53% found once; its top ten account for roughly 19%. Sequenced material: CD8+ T cells sorted from blood, taken at week 0. The receptors stem from a human donor with alopecia areata.

The V and J genes are TRBV29-1 and TRBJ1-1; D is unclear. Germline values: CDR1 SQVTM, CDR2 ANQGSEA. V dropped 5 bases and J dropped 4 bases, with 11 bases sitting between them. This CDR3 is built from 12 residues. The chain's CDR3 is CSVLYGLTEAFF. The CDR3 DNA is TGCAGCGTTCTTTACGGCCTCACTGAAGCTTTCTTT.

The chain employs TRBV27 and TRBJ2-4; 8 bases match TRBD1. Germline values: CDR1 MNHEY, CDR2 SMNVEV (reference sequence). This CDR3 has 14 residues. V shed 7 bases and J 4 bases; nucleotides not matched to a gene: 6. CDR3 protein: CASTPGTGKNIQYF. In DNA form, the CDR3 reads TGTGCCAGCACCCCCGGGACAGGAAAAAACATTCAGTACTTC.

This clone was counted at least ten times. The sample has other DNA sequences that encode this CDR3 too. The chain carries TRBV13 and TRBJ2-7, with unresolved D. This CDR3 is 12 amino acids long. The germline V and J ends were trimmed by 0 bases and 2 bases, with 2 bases remaining between them. From germline, CDR1 is PRHDT and CDR2 FYEKMQ (reference sequence). CDR3 region: CASSLGAYEQYF. CDR3 nucleotide sequence: TGTGCCAGCAGCTTAGGGGCCTACGAGCAGTACTTC.

The sample holds one count of this clone. The chain has TRBV5-1 and TRBJ2-3; 9 bases agree with TRBD1. V gave up 6 bases and J gave up 0 bases; unmatched junction bases: 5. Germline values: CDR1 SGHRS, CDR2 YFSETQ. The CDR3 contains 15 residues. Written as DNA, the CDR3 is TGCGCCAGCACGATCGGGACAGGGAGCACAGATACGCAGTATTTT. Its translation is CASTIGTGSTDTQYF.

A single count supports this clone. The chain is built from TRBV25-1 and TRBJ2-3; 8 bases match TRBD1. V lost 0 bases and J lost 4; bases outside the gene matches: 6. Germline-derived CDR1 and CDR2 are MGHDK and SYGVNS. This CDR3 region has 16 residues. CDR3 sequence: CASSEYSTGVADTQYF. The CDR3 nucleotides read TGTGCCAGCAGTGAATATTCGACAGGGGTCGCAGATACGCAGTATTTT.

The CDR3 region is CASSEGISGANVLTF. In nucleotides, the CDR3 is TGTGCCAGCAGTGAGGGGATTTCTGGGGCCAACGTCCTGACTTTC. The chain is built from TRBV2 and TRBJ2-6; no reliable D call. The CDR3 sequence is 15 residues long. V dropped 3 bases and J dropped 1 base, with 7 bases sitting between them. Germline V lookup: CDR1 SNHLY, CDR2 FYNNEI. The complete variable domain, with remaining parts taken from reference TRBV2 and TRBJ2-6, reads EPEVTQTPSHQVTQMGQEVILRCVPISNHLYFYWYRQILGQKVEFLVSFYNNEISEKSEIFDDQFSVERPDGSNFTLKIRSTKLEDSAMYFCASSEGISGANVLTFGAGSRLTVL.

The chain employs TRBV5-1 and TRBJ2-7; 12 nucleotides match TRBD2. V gave up 4 bases and J gave up 0 bases; unmatched junction bases: 5. Germline V gene data show CDR1 as SGHRS and CDR2 as YFSETQ. This CDR3 has 16 amino acids. CDR3 coding DNA: TGCGCCAGCAGCCTTGGACTAGCGGGGAGCTCCTACGAGCAGTACTTC. The encoded protein is CASSLGLAGSSYEQYF.

This clone has more than one count but fewer than ten. V and J are TRBV7-2 and TRBJ1-1; D remains ambiguous. The germline V gene has CDR1 SGHTA and CDR2 FQGNSA. The ends were cut back, 3 bases at V and 4 bases at J, with 6 bases in the middle. The CDR3 extends over 12 amino acids. Written as DNA, the CDR3 is TGTGCCAGCAGCTTTCTCTTCACTGAAGCTTTCTTT. Amino acid sequence: CASSFLFTEAFF.

The genes are TRBV28 and TRBJ2-1; TRBD1 agrees at 8 bases. The CDR3 length is 14 residues. CDR1 is MDHEN, CDR2 SYDVKM, per germline. Germline trimming cut 7 bases from V and 7 bases from J; bases unmatched to any gene: 9. CDR3 sequence (DNA): TGTGCCAGCATCTCCGGGACAGGTGAGAATGAGCAGTTCTTC. Translation gives CASISGTGENEQFF.

This rearrangement joins TRBV29-1 to TRBJ2-3, with D possibly being TRBD1 (5 bases). This CDR3 is 12 amino acids long. Trimming left V 6 bases short and J 5 bases short, with 12 bases between. CDR1 SQVTM and CDR2 ANQGSEA come from the germline V gene. CDR3 in DNA: TGCAGCGTCCCCATCAGGGAAGATACGCAGTATTTT. It codes for CSVPIREDTQYF.

Regarding this clone: Additional DNA sequences in this sample encode the identical CDR3. CDR3 amino acids: CASSIGGNTEAFF. The CDR3 DNA sequence: TGTGCCAGTAGTATAGGGGGGAACACTGAAGCTTTCTTT. J is TRBJ1-1 and V is TRBV19; D not resolved. With 1 base removed from V and 1 base from J, the gap between germline ends came to 4 bases. The CDR3 extends over 13 amino acids. In germline, CDR1 is LNHDA, CDR2 SQIVND (reference sequence).

This clone was seen only once. This sequence joins TRBV7-9 and TRBJ1-1, with D unresolved. V was clipped by 3 bases and J by 3 bases, with 11 bases between them. Germline CDR1 SEHNR, CDR2 FQNEAQ (reference sequence). There are 14 residues in the CDR3. The CDR3 spells CASSFIGWDTEAFF. CDR3 bases: TGTGCCAGCAGCTTCATAGGGTGGGACACTGAAGCTTTCTTT.

Worth noting for this clone: The sample holds other DNA sequences that translate to the same CDR3. This chain uses TRBV4-3 with TRBJ1-2; weak D call: TRBD1 (5 bases). Between the trimmed V and J ends, which lost 0 bases and 4 bases, there was a span of 9 bases. The CDR3 sequence is 14 residues long. Germline lookup yields CDR1 LGHNA and CDR2 YSLEER. The CDR3 DNA reads TGCGCCAGCAGCCAAGATCGGGGGGGCTATGGCTACACCTTC. Protein sequence: CASSQDRGGYGYTF.

This sequence joins TRBV2 and TRBJ2-7; D may be TRBD2 (5 bases). The CDR3 contains 14 residues. From germline, CDR1 is SNHLY and CDR2 FYNNEI. V was clipped by 8 bases and J by 0 bases, with 14 bases between them. CDR3 amino acids: CASGGPITSYEQYF. CDR3 DNA sequence: TGTGCCAGCGGAGGTCCGATTACCTCCTACGAGCAGTACTTC.

The chain is built from TRBV5-6 and TRBJ2-3; TRBD1 matches at 7 bases. CDR3 length: 14 amino acids. With 2 bases clipped from V and 5 bases from J, the junction kept 5 bases outside the gene matches. Per germline, CDR1 SGHDT and CDR2 YYEEEE. The CDR3, as DNA: TGTGCCAGCAGCTTCGACAGGGCGGGAGATACGCAGTATTTT. This gives the protein CASSFDRAGDTQYF.